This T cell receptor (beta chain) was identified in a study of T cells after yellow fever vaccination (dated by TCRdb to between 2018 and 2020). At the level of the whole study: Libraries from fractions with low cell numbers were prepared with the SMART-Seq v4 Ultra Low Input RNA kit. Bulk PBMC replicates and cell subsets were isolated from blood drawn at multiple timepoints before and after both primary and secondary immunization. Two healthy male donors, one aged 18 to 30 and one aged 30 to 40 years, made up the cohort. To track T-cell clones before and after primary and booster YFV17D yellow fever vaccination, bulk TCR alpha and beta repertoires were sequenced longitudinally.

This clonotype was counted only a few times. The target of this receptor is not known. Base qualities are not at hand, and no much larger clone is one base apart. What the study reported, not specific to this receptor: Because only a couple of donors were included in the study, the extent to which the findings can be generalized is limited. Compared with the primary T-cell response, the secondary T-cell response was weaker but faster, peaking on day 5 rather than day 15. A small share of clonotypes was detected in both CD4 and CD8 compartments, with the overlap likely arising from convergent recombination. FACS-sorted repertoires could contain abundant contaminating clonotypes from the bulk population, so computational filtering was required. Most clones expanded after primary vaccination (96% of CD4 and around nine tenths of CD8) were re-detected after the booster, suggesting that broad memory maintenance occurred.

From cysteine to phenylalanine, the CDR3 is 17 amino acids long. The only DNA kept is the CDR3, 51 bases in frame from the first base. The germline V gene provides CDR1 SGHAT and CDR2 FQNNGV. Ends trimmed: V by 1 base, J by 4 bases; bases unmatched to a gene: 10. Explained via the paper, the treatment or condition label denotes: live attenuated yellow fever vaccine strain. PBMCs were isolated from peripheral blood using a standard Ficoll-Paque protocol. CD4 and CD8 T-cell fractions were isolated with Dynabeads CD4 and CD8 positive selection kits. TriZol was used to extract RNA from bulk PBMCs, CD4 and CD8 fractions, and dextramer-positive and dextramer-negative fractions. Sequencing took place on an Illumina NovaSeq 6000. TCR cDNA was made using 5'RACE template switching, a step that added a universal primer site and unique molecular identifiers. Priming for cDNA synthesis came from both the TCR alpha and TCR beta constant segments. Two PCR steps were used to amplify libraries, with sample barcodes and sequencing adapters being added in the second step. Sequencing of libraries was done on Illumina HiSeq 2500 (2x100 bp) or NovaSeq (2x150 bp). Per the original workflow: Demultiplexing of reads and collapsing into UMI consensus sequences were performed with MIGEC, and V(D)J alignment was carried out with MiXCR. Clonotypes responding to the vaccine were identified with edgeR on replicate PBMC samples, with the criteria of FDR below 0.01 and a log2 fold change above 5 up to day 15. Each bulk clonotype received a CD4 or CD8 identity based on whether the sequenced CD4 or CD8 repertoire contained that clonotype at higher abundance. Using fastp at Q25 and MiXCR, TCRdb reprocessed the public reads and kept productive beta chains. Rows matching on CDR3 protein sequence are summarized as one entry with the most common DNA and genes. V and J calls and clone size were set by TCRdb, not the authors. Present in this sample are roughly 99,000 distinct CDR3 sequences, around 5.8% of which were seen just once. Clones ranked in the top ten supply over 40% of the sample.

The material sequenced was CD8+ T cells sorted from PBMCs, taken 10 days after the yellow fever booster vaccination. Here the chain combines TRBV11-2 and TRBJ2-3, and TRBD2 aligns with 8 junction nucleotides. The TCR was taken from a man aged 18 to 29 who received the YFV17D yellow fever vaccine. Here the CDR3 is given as CASSLVGGGPYSDTQYF. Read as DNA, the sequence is TGTGCCAGCAGCTTAGTCGGGGGGGGGCCGTATTCAGATACGCAGTATTTT.